This TCR beta chain was found in a study of cytomegalovirus exposure and HLA in healthy donors. The PCR was carried out with 60 Vbeta primers and 13 Jbeta primers. Sequencing was performed with immunoSEQ multiplex PCR; in TCRdb, only in-frame clones are kept and a portion is missing. The sample's table shows 220,000 or so clones. V was cut by 1 base and J by 5 bases, with 8 bases left in between. This CDR3 has 13 residues. Germline assignment: CDR1 SGHTA and CDR2 FQGNSA. The sample taken for sequencing was PBMCs. This sequence joins TRBV7-2 and TRBJ1-2, with D uncertain. The clonotype originates from a girl aged 2 to 9 in good health and CMV-seropositive. In DNA, the CDR3 is TGTGCCAGCAGCTTAGAGCGGGGATATGGCTACACCTTC. It codes for CASSLERGYGYTF.